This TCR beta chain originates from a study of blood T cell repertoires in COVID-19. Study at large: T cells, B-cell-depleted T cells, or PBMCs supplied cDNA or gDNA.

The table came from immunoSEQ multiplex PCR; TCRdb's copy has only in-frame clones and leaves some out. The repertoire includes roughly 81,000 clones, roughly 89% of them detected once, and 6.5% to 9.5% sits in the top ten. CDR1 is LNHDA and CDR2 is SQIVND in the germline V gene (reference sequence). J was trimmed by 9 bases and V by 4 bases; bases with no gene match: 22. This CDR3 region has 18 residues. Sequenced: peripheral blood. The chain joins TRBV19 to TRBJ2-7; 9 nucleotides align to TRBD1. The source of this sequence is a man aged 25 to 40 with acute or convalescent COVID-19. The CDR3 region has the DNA TGTGCCAGTAGTACCGGCGGAGGGGGACAGGGAACAGGAGTTGTGCAGTACTTC. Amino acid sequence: CASSTGGGGQGTGVVQYF.